The source of this TCR beta chain is a study of blood T cells in healthy people across ages. A second PCR of 7 to 11 cycles used a sample-barcoded 5' primer and a J-beta primer mix. Paired-end reads containing CDR3 totaled no fewer than 3 million for each sample. From the 5' RACE reads, TCRdb called clonotypes with MiXCR, one entry per CDR3 protein. Of about 970,000 distinct CDR3 sequences listed, 51% were seen once; the top ten hold around a fifth. The ends were cut back, 0 bases at V and 4 bases at J, with 8 bases in the middle. This CDR3 spans 13 amino acids. Germline V lookup: CDR1 SGHRS, CDR2 YFSETQ. Whole-study findings and limits: Naive T cell percentage and TCR beta diversity correlated strongly. Estimated diversity across one million T cells was deemed an underestimate. Significant beta diversity loss was already apparent by age approximately 40, declining roughly linearly.

This clonotype has just a few counts. Antigen specificity is unknown. The specimen was blood. The chain recombines TRBV5-1 with TRBJ2-7, with unresolved D. The origin of this receptor is a woman aged 55-70 years in good health. The CDR3 coding sequence is TGCGCCAGCAGCTTGGTGAACAGTTACGAGCAGTACTTC. As protein: CASSLVNSYEQYF.